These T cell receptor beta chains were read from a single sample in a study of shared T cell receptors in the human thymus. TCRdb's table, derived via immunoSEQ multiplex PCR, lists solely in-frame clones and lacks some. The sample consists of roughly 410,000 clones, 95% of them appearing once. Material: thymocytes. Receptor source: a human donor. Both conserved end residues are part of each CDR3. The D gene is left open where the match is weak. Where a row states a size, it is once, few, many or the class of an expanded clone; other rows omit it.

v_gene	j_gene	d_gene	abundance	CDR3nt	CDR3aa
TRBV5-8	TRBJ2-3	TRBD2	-	TGTGCCAGCAGCTGGGTAGCGGGGAGGGGAGATACGCAGTATTTT	CASSWVAGRGDTQYF
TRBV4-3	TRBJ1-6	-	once	TGCGCCAGCAGCCCGCGGACCGGTCTATCTCTTAGGGATAATTCACCCCTCCACTTT	CASSPRTGLSLRDNSPLHF
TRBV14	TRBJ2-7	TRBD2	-	TGTGCCAGCAGCCAGAAACCGGGACTAGCGGGGATTACCTACGAGCAGTACTTC	CASSQKPGLAGITYEQYF
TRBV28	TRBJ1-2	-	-	TGTGCCAGCAGTTTATACGCCAGGAGCTATGGCTACACCTTC	CASSLYARSYGYTF
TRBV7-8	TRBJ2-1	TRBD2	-	TGTGCCAGCAGCAGGGACTACAAGTGGCAAAGCTCCTACAATGAGCAGTTCTTC	CASSRDYKWQSSYNEQFF
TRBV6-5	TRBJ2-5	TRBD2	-	TGTGCCAGCAGTGCACCGGGACTAGCGGGAGAGGCCCAGTACTTC	CASSAPGLAGEAQYF
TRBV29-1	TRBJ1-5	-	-	TGCAGCGTTGGTTCCGGTCCGGGGCAGCCCCAGCATTTT	CSVGSGPGQPQHF
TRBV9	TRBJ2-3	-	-	TGTGCCAGCAGCGACCGGGCAGATACGCAGTATTTT	CASSDRADTQYF
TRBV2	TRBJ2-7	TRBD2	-	TGTGCCAGCAGTGATAGGCGACTAGCGGGGCGACCCTACGAGCAGTACTTC	CASSDRRLAGRPYEQYF
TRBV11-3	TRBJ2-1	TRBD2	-	TGTGCCAGCAGCTTAGAGGCTAGCGGGAGTGGTCGGTATGAGCAGTTCTTC	CASSLEASGSGRYEQFF
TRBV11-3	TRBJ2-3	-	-	TGTGCCAGCAGCTTCCTCCCCGGGACTTTAGATACGCAGTATTTT	CASSFLPGTLDTQYF
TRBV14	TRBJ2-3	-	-	TGTGCCAGCAGCCAAGACGAGACCCCCGGGGCAGATACGCAGTATTTT	CASSQDETPGADTQYF
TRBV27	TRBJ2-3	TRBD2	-	TGTGCCAGCAGTTTCCCTTTTATGTCGGAGCGGGAGGGCCGCGGCACAGATACGCAGTATTTT	CASSFPFMSEREGRGTDTQYF
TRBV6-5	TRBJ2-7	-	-	TGTGCCAGCAGTTACAGGCCGCCGTTCTCCTACGAGCAGTACTTC	CASSYRPPFSYEQYF
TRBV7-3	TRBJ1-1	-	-	TGTGCCAGCAGCTCGGGACACCCAGTGAACACTGAAGCTTTCTTT	CASSSGHPVNTEAFF
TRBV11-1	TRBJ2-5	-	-	TGTGCCAGCAGCACATGCCGGACAGGGAGGGAAGAGACCCAGTACTTC	CASSTCRTGREETQYF
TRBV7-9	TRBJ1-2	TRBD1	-	TGTGCCAGCAGCCTGGGGGACAGTAACTATGGCTACACCTTC	CASSLGDSNYGYTF
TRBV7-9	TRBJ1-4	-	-	TGTGCCAGCAGCTTAGTGATGGCCCTCCGGGTGCCGACTAATGAAAAACTGTTTTTT	CASSLVMALRVPTNEKLFF
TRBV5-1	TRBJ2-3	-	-	TGCGCCAGCAAGCTCCCTGGATCCCCAGATACGCAGTATTTT	CASKLPGSPDTQYF
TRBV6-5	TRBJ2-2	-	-	TGTGCCAGCAGCAGGAGGGAGGACACCGGGGAGCTGTTTTTT	CASSRREDTGELFF
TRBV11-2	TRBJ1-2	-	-	TGTGCCAGCAGCTTGGGGGATTTCTATGGCTACACCTTC	CASSLGDFYGYTF
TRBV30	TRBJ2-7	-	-	TGTGCCTGGAGTGTAGTCGGGGCCTACGAGCAGTACTTC	CAWSVVGAYEQYF
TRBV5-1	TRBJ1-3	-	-	TGCGCCAGCAGCTTGGGTTTTAACAGGTTCGACTCTGGAAACACCATATATTTT	CASSLGFNRFDSGNTIYF
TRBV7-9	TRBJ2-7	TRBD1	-	TGTGCCAGCAGCTGGGACAGGGGGGAGGCCTCTTACGAGCAGTACTTC	CASSWDRGEASYEQYF
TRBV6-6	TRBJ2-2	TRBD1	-	TGTGCCAGCAGCCCAGGGGGCGGGGAGCTGTTTTTT	CASSPGGGELFF
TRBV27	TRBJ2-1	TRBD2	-	TGTGCCAGCAGTCCCCGGACGGGACTAGCGGGACTAGACAATGAGCAGTTCTTC	CASSPRTGLAGLDNEQFF
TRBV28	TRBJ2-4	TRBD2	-	TGTGCCAGCAGCACTCTCTTCGTAGCGGGGCCACCACCAAACATTCAGTACTTC	CASSTLFVAGPPPNIQYF
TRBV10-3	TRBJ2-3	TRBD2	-	TGTGCCATCAGCCTAGCGGGGGCCACAGATACGCAGTATTTT	CAISLAGATDTQYF
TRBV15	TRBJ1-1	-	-	TGTGCCACCAGCAGAGAATCGGGGGACACTGAAGCTTTCTTT	CATSRESGDTEAFF
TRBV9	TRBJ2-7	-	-	TGTGCCAGCAGCGTAGTCGCTGGATGGGGGAACGAGCAGTACTTC	CASSVVAGWGNEQYF
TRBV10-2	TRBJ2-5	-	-	TGCGCCAGCAGAGGAGCGGTACAAGAGACCCAGTACTTC	CASRGAVQETQYF
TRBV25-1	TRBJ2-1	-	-	TGTGCCAGCGCTCGGGACAGTCTTGAGCGGGGGTACAATGAGCAGTTCTTC	CASARDSLERGYNEQFF
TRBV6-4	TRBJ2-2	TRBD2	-	TGTGCCAGCAGAGGACTAGCTGCCGGGGAGCTGTTTTTT	CASRGLAAGELFF
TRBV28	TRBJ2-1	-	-	TGTGCCAGCAGTTTACAACACAACAGGAAGAGCTCCTACAATGAGCAGTTCTTC	CASSLQHNRKSSYNEQFF
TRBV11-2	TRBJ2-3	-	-	TGTGCCAGCAGCTTAGGACAGGGCGGGGCCGGCACAGATACGCAGTATTTT	CASSLGQGGAGTDTQYF
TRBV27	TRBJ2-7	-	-	TGTGCCAGCAGTTTATTCGCAAATCTGCCCTCGGGGAGTAGGCGCTACGAGCAGTACTTC	CASSLFANLPSGSRRYEQYF
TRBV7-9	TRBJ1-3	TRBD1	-	TGTGCCAGCAGCTTAGAGGGCGGGGACAGAAAAGCTTCTGGAAACACCATATATTTT	CASSLEGGDRKASGNTIYF
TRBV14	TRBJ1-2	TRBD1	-	TGTGCCAGCAGCCTATCCACCGACAGGGTCAACTATGGCTACACCTTC	CASSLSTDRVNYGYTF
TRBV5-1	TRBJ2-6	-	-	TGCGCCAGCAGCTTGACAGTGAGCTCTGGGGCCAACGTCCTGACTTTC	CASSLTVSSGANVLTF
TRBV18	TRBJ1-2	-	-	TGTGCCAGCTCGCGGGACTCCACTAACTATGGCTACACCTTC	CASSRDSTNYGYTF
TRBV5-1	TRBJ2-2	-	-	TGCGCCAGCAGCTTGGGGGCAGGGTCAACCGGGGAGCTGTTTTTT	CASSLGAGSTGELFF
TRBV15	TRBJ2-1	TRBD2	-	TGTGCCACCAGCAGAACTAGCGTAGGCTACAATGAGCAGTTCTTC	CATSRTSVGYNEQFF
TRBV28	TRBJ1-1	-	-	TGTGCCAGCAGTTTTGGGGGACAAGGACTATATCTGAACACTGAAGCTTTCTTT	CASSFGGQGLYLNTEAFF